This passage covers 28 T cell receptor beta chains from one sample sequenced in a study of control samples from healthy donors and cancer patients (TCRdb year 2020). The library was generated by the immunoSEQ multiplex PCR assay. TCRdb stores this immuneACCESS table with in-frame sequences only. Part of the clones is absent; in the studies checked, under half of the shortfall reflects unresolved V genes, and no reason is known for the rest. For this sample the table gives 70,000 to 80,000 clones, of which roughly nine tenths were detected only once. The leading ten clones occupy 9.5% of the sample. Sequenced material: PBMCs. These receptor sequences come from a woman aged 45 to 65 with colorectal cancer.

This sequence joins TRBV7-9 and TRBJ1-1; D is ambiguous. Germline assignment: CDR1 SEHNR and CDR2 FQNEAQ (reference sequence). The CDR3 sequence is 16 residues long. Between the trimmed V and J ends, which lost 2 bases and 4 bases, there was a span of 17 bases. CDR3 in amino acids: CASSLWFGEKVTEAFF. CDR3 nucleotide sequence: TGTGCCAGCAGCTTATGGTTCGGGGAAAAGGTCACTGAAGCTTTCTTT.

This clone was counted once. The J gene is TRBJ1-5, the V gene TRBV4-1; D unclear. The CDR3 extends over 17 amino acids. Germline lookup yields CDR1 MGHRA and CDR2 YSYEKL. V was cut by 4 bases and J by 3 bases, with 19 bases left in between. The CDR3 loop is CASSPQDLTGNNQPQHF. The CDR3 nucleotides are TGCGCCAGCAGCCCGCAAGACCTGACGGGTAACAATCAGCCCCAGCATTTT.

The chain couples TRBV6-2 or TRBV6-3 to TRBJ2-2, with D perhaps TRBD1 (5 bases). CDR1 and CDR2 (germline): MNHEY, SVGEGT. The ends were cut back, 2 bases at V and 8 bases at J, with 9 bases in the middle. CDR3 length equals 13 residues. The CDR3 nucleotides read TGTGCCAGCAGTTACCAGGGCAGGGGGGAGCTGTTTTTT. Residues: CASSYQGRGELFF.

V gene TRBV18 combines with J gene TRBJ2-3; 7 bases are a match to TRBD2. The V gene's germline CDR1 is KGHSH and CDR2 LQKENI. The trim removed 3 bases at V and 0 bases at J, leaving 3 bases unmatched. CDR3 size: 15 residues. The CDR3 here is CASSPPGGSTDTQYF. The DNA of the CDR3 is TGTGCCAGCTCACCTCCGGGGGGAAGCACAGATACGCAGTATTTT.

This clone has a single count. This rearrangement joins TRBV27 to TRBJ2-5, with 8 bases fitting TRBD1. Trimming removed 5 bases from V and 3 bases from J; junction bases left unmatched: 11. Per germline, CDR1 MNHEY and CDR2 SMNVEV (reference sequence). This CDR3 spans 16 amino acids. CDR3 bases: TGTGCCAGCAGTCATGGACAGGGCGAACCCAAAGAGACCCAGTACTTC. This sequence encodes CASSHGQGEPKETQYF.

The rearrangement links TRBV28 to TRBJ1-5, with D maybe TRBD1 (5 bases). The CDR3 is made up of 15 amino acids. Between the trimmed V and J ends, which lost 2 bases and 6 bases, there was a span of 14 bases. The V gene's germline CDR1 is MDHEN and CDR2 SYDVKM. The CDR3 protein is CASSLLGREGQPQHF. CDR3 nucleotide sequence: TGTGCCAGCAGTTTACTCGGCAGGGAGGGTCAGCCCCAGCATTTT.

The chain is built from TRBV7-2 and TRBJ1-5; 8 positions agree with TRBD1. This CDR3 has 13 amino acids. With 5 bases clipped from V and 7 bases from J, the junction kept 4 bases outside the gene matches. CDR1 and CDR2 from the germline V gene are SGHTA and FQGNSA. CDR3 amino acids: CASSRGQGQPQHF. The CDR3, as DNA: TGTGCCAGCAGCCGCGGACAGGGCCAGCCCCAGCATTTT.

CDR3 sequence reads: CASSAQGAYNSPLHF. DNA for the CDR3: TGTGCCAGCAGTGCTCAGGGGGCCTATAATTCACCCCTCCACTTT. The V call is TRBV2, the J call TRBJ1-6; 7 bases map to TRBD1. The germline gives CDR1 SNHLY, CDR2 FYNNEI. The CDR3 length is 15 residues. The V and J ends lost 4 bases and 2 bases, in that order; junction bases with no gene match: 2.

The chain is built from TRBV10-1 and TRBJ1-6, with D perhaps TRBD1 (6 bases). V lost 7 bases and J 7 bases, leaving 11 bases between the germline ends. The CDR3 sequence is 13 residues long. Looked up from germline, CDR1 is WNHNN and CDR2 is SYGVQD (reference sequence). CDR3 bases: TGCGCCAGCAACGACAGGTGGAATTCACCCCTCCACTTT. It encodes CASNDRWNSPLHF.

The CDR3 bases are TGTGCTAGTGGTTTGGTAACGGGGGGGAAAGAGACCCAGTACTTC. It is translated as CASGLVTGGKETQYF. The chain has TRBV12-5 and TRBJ2-5; 8 positions match TRBD2. J gave up 3 bases and V 0 bases, and 3 bases lay outside the gene matches. Germline V gene sequence: CDR1 LGHNT, CDR2 FRNRAP. This CDR3 is built from 15 residues.

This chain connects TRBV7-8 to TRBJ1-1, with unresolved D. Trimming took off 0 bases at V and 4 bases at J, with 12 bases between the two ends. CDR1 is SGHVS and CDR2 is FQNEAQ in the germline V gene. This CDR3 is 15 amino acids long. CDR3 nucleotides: TGTGCCAGCAGCTTAGCGCACGGTATTTCCACTGAAGCTTTCTTT. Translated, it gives CASSLAHGISTEAFF.

In DNA, the CDR3 is TGTGCCAGCAGTTCCTTAGGCGGCACTGAAGCTTTCTTT. Its translation: CASSSLGGTEAFF. V is TRBV6-5 and J is TRBJ1-1, with no clear D. The germline CDR1 and CDR2 sequences are MNHEY and SVGAGI. The CDR3 is made up of 13 amino acids. The germline V and J ends were trimmed by 4 bases and 4 bases, with 10 bases remaining between them.

CDR3 coding DNA: TGTGCCAGCAGCTCCAAGACAGGGGGCGTGCCGGGGGATACGCAGTATTTT. Translating it yields CASSSKTGGVPGDTQYF. The chain combines TRBV13 with TRBJ2-3; 10 nucleotides match TRBD1. Germline CDR1 reads PRHDT; CDR2 reads FYEKMQ (reference sequence). The CDR3 is 17 amino acids. The V segment lost 4 bases and the J segment 6 bases; nucleotides outside the gene matches: 13.

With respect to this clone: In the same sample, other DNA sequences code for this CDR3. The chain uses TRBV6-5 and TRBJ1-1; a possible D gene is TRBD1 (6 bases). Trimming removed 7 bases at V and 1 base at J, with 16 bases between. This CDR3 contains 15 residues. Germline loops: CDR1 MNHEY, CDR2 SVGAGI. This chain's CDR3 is CASNRQGGGNTEAFF. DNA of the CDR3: TGTGCCAGCAACCGACAAGGAGGGGGGAACACTGAAGCTTTCTTT.

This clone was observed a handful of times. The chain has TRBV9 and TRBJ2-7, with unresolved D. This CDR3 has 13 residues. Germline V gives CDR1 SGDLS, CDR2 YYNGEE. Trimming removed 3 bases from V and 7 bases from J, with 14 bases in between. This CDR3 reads CASSAQSSGEQYV. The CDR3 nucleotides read TGTGCCAGCAGCGCCCAGAGTTCCGGGGAGCAGTACGTC.

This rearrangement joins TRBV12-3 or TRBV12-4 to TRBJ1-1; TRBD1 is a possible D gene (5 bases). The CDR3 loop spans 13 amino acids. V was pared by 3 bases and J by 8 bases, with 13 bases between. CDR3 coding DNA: TGTGCCAGCAGTTTTAATTTTTGGACAGAAGCTTTCTTT. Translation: CASSFNFWTEAFF.

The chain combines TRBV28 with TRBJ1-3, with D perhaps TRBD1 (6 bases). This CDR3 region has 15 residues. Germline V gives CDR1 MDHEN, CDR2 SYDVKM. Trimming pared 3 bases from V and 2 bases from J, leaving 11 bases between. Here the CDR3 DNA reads TGTGCCAGCAGTTTTCGGGGGGCAACTGGAAACACCATATATTTT. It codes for CASSFRGATGNTIYF. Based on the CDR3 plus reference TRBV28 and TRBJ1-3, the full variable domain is DVKVTQSSRYLVKRTGEKVFLECVQDMDHENMFWYRQDPGLGLRLIYFSYDVKMKEKGDIPEGYSVSREKKERFSLILESASTNQTSMYLCASSFRGATGNTIYFGEGSWLTVV.

The CDR3 spells CASSQDVYGNNSPLHF. The CDR3 coding sequence is TGCGCCAGCAGCCAAGATGTCTATGGGAACAATTCACCCCTCCACTTT. The V and J genes are TRBV4-3 and TRBJ1-6; D ambiguous. Germline values: CDR1 LGHNA, CDR2 YSLEER. The CDR3 is 16 residues long. Trimming took 0 bases from V and 7 from J, leaving 13 bases between them.

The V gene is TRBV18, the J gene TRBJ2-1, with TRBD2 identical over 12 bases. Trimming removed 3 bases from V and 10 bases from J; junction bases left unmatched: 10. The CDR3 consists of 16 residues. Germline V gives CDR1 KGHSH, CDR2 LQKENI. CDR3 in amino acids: CASSPPGLAGGKEQFF. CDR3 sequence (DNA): TGTGCCAGCTCACCCCCGGGACTAGCGGGCGGAAAGGAGCAGTTCTTC.

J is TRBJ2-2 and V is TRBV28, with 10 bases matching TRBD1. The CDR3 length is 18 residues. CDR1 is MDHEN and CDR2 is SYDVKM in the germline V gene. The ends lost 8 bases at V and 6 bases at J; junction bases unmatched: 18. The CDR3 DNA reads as TGTGCCAGCTCGACAGTCATATCGGTGACAGGGGGCCCCGGGGAGCTGTTTTTT. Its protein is CASSTVISVTGGPGELFF.

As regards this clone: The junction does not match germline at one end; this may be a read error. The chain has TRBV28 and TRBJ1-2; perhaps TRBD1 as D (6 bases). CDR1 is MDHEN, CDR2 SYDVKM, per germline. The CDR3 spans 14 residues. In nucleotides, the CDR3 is TGTGCCAGCAGTACCTCACAGGGACCCTATAGCTACACCTTC. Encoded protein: CASSTSQGPYSYTF.

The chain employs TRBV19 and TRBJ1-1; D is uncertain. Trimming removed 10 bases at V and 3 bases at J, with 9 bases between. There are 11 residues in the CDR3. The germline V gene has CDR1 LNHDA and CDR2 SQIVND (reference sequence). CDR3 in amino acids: CATSQYTEAFF. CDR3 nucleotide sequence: TGTGCCACTTCACAGTACACTGAAGCTTTCTTT.

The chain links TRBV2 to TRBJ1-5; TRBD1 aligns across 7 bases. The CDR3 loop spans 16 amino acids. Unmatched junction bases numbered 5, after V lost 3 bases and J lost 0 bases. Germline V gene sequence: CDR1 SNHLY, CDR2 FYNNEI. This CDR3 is CASSEIQGTSNQPQHF. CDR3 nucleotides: TGTGCCAGCAGTGAGATACAGGGGACTAGCAATCAGCCCCAGCATTTT.

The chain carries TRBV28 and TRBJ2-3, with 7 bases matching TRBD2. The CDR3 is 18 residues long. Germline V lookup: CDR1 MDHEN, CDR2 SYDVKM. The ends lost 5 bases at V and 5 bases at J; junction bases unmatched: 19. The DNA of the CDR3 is TGTGCCAGCAGTAGTACCTCAAGCGGGGTGGGTTTATTAGATACGCAGTATTTT. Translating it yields CASSSTSSGVGLLDTQYF.

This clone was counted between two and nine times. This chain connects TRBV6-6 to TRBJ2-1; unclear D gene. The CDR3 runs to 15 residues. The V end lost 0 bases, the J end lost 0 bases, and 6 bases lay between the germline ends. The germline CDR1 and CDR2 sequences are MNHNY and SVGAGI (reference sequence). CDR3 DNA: TGTGCCAGCAGTTACTCTATCTCCTCCTACAATGAGCAGTTCTTC. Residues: CASSYSISSYNEQFF.

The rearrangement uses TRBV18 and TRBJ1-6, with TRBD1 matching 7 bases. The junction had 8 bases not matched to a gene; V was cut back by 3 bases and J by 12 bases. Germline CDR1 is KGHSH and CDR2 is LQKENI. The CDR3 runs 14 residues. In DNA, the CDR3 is TGTGCCAGCTCACCCGGACAGGAGATGGGACCCCTCCACTTT. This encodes CASSPGQEMGPLHF.

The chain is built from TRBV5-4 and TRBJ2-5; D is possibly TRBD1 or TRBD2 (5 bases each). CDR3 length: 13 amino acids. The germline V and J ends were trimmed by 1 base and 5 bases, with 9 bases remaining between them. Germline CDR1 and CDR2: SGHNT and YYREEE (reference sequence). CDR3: CASSLRGAETQYF. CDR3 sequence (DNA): TGTGCCAGCAGCTTGCGAGGGGCGGAGACCCAGTACTTC. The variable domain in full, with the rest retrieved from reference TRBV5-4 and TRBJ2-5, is ETGVTQSPTHLIKTRGQQVTLRCSSQSGHNTVSWYQQALGQGPQFIFQYYREEENGRGNFPPRFSGLQFPNYSSELNVNALELDDSALYLCASSLRGAETQYFGPGTRLLVL.

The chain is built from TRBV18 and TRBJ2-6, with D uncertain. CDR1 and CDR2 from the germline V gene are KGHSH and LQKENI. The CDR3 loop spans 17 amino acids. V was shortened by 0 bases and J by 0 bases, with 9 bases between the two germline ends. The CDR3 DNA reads TGTGCCAGCTCACCACCGGTCCAGACCTCTGGGGCCAACGTCCTGACTTTC. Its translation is CASSPPVQTSGANVLTF.